The 23 T cell receptor beta chains presented below share a single source sample, sequenced in a study of Graves' ophthalmopathy and Graves' hyperthyroidism. The authors amplified TCR beta CDR3 regions from RNA transcripts. HTBI primers served in a first-round RT-PCR, which a second-round multiplex PCR followed. Each CDR3 protein is one row after TCRdb ran MiXCR on the multiplex PCR reads. The repertoire consists of hundreds of thousands of distinct CDR3 sequences, with approximately 21% occurring once and the leading ten covering more than 2.5%. Material: peripheral blood. These receptors were collected from a woman under 30 with stable Graves' hyperthyroidism.

This clonotype was counted only a few times. The junction and the germline gene differ at one end; a read error may be behind it. CDR3: CASSHRGILNTEAFF. CDR3 in DNA: TGTGCCAGCAGCCACCGTGGGATTTTGAACACTGAGGCTTTCTTT. The V gene is TRBV11-1, the J gene TRBJ1-1; D is uncertain. The germline gives CDR1 SGHAT, CDR2 FQDESV (reference sequence). This CDR3 contains 15 residues.

This clonotype was counted at least ten times. The gene calls are TRBV7-8 and TRBJ2-7, with TRBD2 matching 7 bases. Germline CDR1 is SGHVS and CDR2 is FQNEAQ. J lost 4 bases, V lost 5 bases, and 5 bases had no gene match. The CDR3 runs to 13 residues. As DNA, the CDR3 is TGTGCCAGCAGCCCATCCGGGGGGTACGAGCAGTACTTC. Protein product: CASSPSGGYEQYF.

This clonotype was recorded at least ten times. The chain couples TRBV6-1 to TRBJ1-2; no definite D call. The CDR3 runs 13 residues. Trimming stripped 7 bases from V and 0 bases from J, with 9 bases between. From germline, CDR1 is MNHNS and CDR2 SASEGT. The chain's CDR3 is CASTSEPNYGYTF. The CDR3, as DNA: TGTGCCAGCACGTCAGAGCCTAACTATGGCTACACCTTC.

This clonotype was counted ten times or more. This chain uses TRBV30 with TRBJ1-6, with D tentatively TRBD1 (5 bases). The length of the CDR3 is 15 residues. With 2 bases removed from V and 8 bases from J, the gap between germline ends came to 16 bases. CDR1 is GTSNPN and CDR2 is SVGIG in the germline V gene (reference sequence). CDR3: CAWSSAGLLDSPLHF. CDR3 in DNA: TGTGCCTGGAGTTCGGCGGGACTTTTGGATTCACCCCTCCACTTT.

Many counts were recorded for this clonotype. The CDR3 coding sequence is TGTGCCAGCAGCCCGGGGACGGTCCAAGAGACCCAGTACTTC. Protein: CASSPGTVQETQYF. V is TRBV6-1 and J is TRBJ2-5; D could derive from TRBD1 or TRBD2 (5 bases each). From germline, CDR1 is MNHNS and CDR2 SASEGT. The V gene lost 6 bases and the J gene lost 1 base, with 12 bases spanning the gap. There are 14 residues in the CDR3.

This clonotype was seen ten or more times. The chain uses TRBV11-2 and TRBJ1-3; 8 bases match TRBD1. The ends lost 5 bases at V and 3 bases at J; junction bases unmatched: 3. From germline, CDR1 is SGHAT and CDR2 FQNNGV. The CDR3 is 14 residues long. The chain's CDR3 is CASSLTGVGNTIYF. The CDR3 DNA is TGTGCCAGCAGCCTGACAGGGGTTGGAAACACCATATATTTT.

This clonotype was seen repeatedly, ten times or more. The V call is TRBV11-2, the J call TRBJ2-7; weak D call: TRBD2 (6 bases). The germline V and J ends were trimmed by 3 bases and 0 bases, with 24 bases remaining between them. In germline, CDR1 is SGHAT, CDR2 FQNNGV. The CDR3 is 19 amino acids. CDR3 amino acids: CASSFVRALAVGSSYEQYF. The CDR3 nucleotides are TGTGCCAGCAGCTTCGTCCGGGCGTTAGCGGTGGGGAGCTCCTACGAGCAGTACTTC.

This clonotype was counted only a few times. A much larger clone differs from this one at a single base, so this may be a read error. The chain joins TRBV7-6 to TRBJ1-1; D gene ambiguous. Germline V lookup: CDR1 SGHVS, CDR2 FNYEAQ. The CDR3 runs 15 residues. In DNA, the CDR3 is TGTGCCAGCAGCCTAGTTGACATTACAAACACTGAATCTTTCTTT. Translating it yields CASSLVDITNTESFF.

The chain combines TRBV27 with TRBJ2-7, with TRBD1 matching over 11 bases. There are 15 residues in the CDR3. Germline CDR1 reads MNHEY; CDR2 reads SMNVEV (reference sequence). V shed 6 bases, J shed 1 base, and the junction held 5 bases outside the gene matches. The CDR3 DNA reads TGTGCCAGCAGGACTGGACAGGGGGCATCCTACGAGCAGTACTTC. Protein product: CASRTGQGASYEQYF.

The CDR3 protein is CASTHRGISANVLTF. The CDR3 DNA sequence: TGTGCCAGCACACACAGGGGTATTTCAGCCAACGTCCTGACTTTC. This chain links TRBV6-1 with TRBJ2-6; TRBD1 matches 7 bases. Germline V CDR1 and CDR2: MNHNS, SASEGT. The CDR3 is 15 amino acids. V shed 7 bases and J 7 bases; nucleotides not matched to a gene: 10.

The V gene is TRBV12-3 or TRBV12-4, the J gene TRBJ2-2; D remains unclear. V was trimmed by 8 bases and J by 4 bases, leaving 11 bases between them. This CDR3 is 13 amino acids long. The CDR3 DNA is TGTGCCAGCCATGAACTGGGCACCGGGGAGCTGTTTTTT. This codes for CASHELGTGELFF.

This clonotype was seen repeatedly, ten times or more. The chain is built from TRBV5-1 and TRBJ2-7; D unclear. Germline values: CDR1 SGHRS, CDR2 YFSETQ. Trimming shortened V by 5 bases and J by 6 bases, and 12 bases separated the two germline ends. There are 12 residues in the CDR3. CDR3 residues: CASSEGIGEQYF. The CDR3 region has the DNA TGCGCCAGCAGTGAAGGGATCGGCGAGCAGTACTTC.

This clonotype appeared many times. J is TRBJ2-5 and V is TRBV5-1; D possibly uses TRBD1 or TRBD2 (5 bases each). The germline CDR1 and CDR2 sequences are SGHRS and YFSETQ. The CDR3 length is 14 residues. V lost 2 bases to trimming and J lost 1 base, with 9 bases between them. CDR3: CASSFRDPQETQYF. The DNA for the CDR3 is TGCGCCAGCAGCTTCCGGGACCCCCAAGAGACCCAGTACTTC.

This clonotype has a count of ten or more. The rearrangement joins TRBV29-1 to TRBJ2-7, with no clear D. This CDR3 region has 13 residues. The V and J ends lost 4 bases and 2 bases respectively, with 12 bases between them. Germline V gene lookup returns CDR1 SQVTM and CDR2 ANQGSEA. In nucleotides, the CDR3 is TGCAGCGTTGGGGGTTTGGCAGCCTACGAGCAGTACTTC. Its translation: CSVGGLAAYEQYF.

This clonotype came up many times. This rearrangement joins TRBV12-3 or TRBV12-4 to TRBJ2-5, with D perhaps being TRBD1 or TRBD2 (6 bases each). The CDR3 contains 15 residues. The germline V and J ends were trimmed by 6 bases and 5 bases, with 19 bases remaining between them. The CDR3 region has the DNA TGTGCCAGCAGCCCTTATTCGGGGGCGGAGGAGACCCAGTACTTC. It is translated as CASSPYSGAEETQYF.

The sample holds many counts of this clonotype. The chain employs TRBV9 and TRBJ2-5; 7 bases line up with TRBD2. The CDR3 has 13 residues. J lost 8 bases, V lost 4 bases, and 8 bases had no gene match. The germline gives CDR1 SGDLS, CDR2 YYNGEE. CDR3 DNA: TGTGCCAGCAGCCCGCCTAGCGGACTTACCCAGTACTTC. Translated, it gives CASSPPSGLTQYF.

This clonotype was detected many times. CDR3 residues: CSVSPGQGAYEQYF. CDR3 sequence (DNA): TGCAGCGTTTCCCCGGGACAGGGGGCTTACGAGCAGTACTTC. The chain employs TRBV29-1 and TRBJ2-7, with TRBD1 matching 12 bases. CDR1 is SQVTM and CDR2 is ANQGSEA in the germline V gene. V lost 5 bases to trimming and J lost 4 bases; unmatched junction nucleotides: 6. The CDR3 is made up of 14 amino acids.

Many counts were recorded for this clonotype. The chain recombines TRBV5-1 with TRBJ1-1, with TRBD1 matching 8 bases. V lost 0 bases to trimming and J lost 4 bases; unmatched junction nucleotides: 2. The CDR3 extends over 14 amino acids. The V gene's germline CDR1 is SGHRS and CDR2 YFSETQ. The CDR3 is CASSLGTGTTEAFF. CDR3 DNA sequence: TGCGCCAGCAGCTTGGGGACAGGGACCACTGAAGCTTTCTTT. The complete variable domain, with remaining parts taken from reference TRBV5-1 and TRBJ1-1, reads KAGVTQTPRYLIKTRGQQVTLSCSPISGHRSVSWYQQTPGQGLQFLFEYFSETQRNKGNFPGRFSGRQFSNSRSEMNVSTLELGDSALYLCASSLGTGTTEAFFGQGTRLTVV.

Concerning this clonotype itself: This clone may be a read error of a much larger clone one base away. The chain carries TRBV7-9 and TRBJ1-3, with D possibly TRBD1 on 6 matching bases. Germline V CDR1 and CDR2: SEHNR, FQNEAQ (reference sequence). The CDR3 has 13 residues. The CDR3 spells CASRGASGNTICF. For the CDR3, the DNA is TGTGCCAGCCGGGGGGCTTCTGGAAACACCATATGTTTT.

About this clonotype: A much larger clone differs by one base, so this may be a read error. The chain recombines TRBV19 with TRBJ1-1; tentative D call: TRBD1 (5 bases). Looked up from germline, CDR1 is LNHDA and CDR2 is SQIVND (reference sequence). The CDR3 extends over 14 amino acids. The DNA of the CDR3 is TGTGCCAGTAGTATGGGGGGTTCGAACACTGAATCTTTCTTT. It encodes CASSMGGSNTESFF.

This chain links TRBV2 with TRBJ1-2; D gene ambiguous. CDR3 length equals 12 residues. V was shortened by 3 bases and J by 13 bases, with 15 bases between the two germline ends. Germline assignment: CDR1 SNHLY and CDR2 FYNNEI. The CDR3 DNA reads TGTGCCAGCAGTGAGGAGCCGAAAGACCCCACCTTC. Its translation is CASSEEPKDPTF.

The table lists this clonotype with many counts. This rearrangement joins TRBV12-3 or TRBV12-4 to TRBJ2-7; weak D call: TRBD1 (6 bases). Trimming left V 6 bases short and J 6 bases short, with 21 bases between. This CDR3 has 15 amino acids. The CDR3 nucleotides are TGTGCCAGCAGCCCTCCCCAGGGGTTAGAGGGCGAGCAGTACTTC. Protein sequence: CASSPPQGLEGEQYF.

The table lists this clonotype with many counts. The CDR3 region has the DNA TGCGCCAGCAGCGCCAGGACAGGGGGCGACTATGGCTACACCTTC. This gives the protein CASSARTGGDYGYTF. The genes are TRBV5-1 and TRBJ1-2, with 11 bases lining up with TRBD1. The CDR3 spans 15 residues. Trimming at V came to 4 bases and at J to 3 bases, leaving 5 bases not matched to a gene. The V gene's germline CDR1 is SGHRS and CDR2 YFSETQ.